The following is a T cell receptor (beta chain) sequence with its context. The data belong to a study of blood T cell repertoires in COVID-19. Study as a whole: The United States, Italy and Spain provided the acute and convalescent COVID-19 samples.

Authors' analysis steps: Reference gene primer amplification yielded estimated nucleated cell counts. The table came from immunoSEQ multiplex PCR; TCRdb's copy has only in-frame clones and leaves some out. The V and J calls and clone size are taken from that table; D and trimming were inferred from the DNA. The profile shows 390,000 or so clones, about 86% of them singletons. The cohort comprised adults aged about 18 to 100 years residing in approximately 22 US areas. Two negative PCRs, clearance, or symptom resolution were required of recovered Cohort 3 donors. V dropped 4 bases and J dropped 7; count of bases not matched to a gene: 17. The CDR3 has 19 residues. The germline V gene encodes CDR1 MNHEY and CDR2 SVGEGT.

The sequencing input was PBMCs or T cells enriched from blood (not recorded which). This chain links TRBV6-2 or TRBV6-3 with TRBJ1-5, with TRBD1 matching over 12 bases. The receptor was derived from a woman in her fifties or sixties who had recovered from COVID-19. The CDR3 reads CASSSGTGGNRVFLQPQHF. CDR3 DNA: TGTGCCAGCAGTTCAGGGACAGGGGGCAATCGGGTATTCTTGCAGCCCCAGCATTTT.